These 7 T cell receptor beta chains were all obtained from the same sample, sequenced in a study of shared clonotypes between healthy human individuals. Sequencing was performed with immunoSEQ multiplex PCR; in TCRdb, only in-frame clones are kept and a portion is missing. The top ten clones hold approximately 1.1% of a sample with 1.6 million or so clones, 95% to 97% of them seen once. The specimen sequenced was naive CD4+ T cells sorted from blood. The subset here: CD45RA+ positively selected. The receptors were gathered from a man aged 30 to 39 in good health.

This chain connects TRBV7-3 to TRBJ2-5; D is tentatively TRBD1 or TRBD2 (5 bases each). Germline CDR1 and CDR2: SGHTA and FQGTGA. The V end lost 3 bases, the J end lost 2 bases, and 19 bases lay between the germline ends. CDR3 length equals 17 residues. The DNA for the CDR3 is TGTGCCAGCAGCTTCGGGATTGGGGGAGTGGGGCAAGAGACCCAGTACTTC. This sequence encodes CASSFGIGGVGQETQYF.

The chain has TRBV19 and TRBJ1-1; D gene uncertain. V lost 3 bases to trimming and J lost 2 bases, with 13 bases between them. Germline loops: CDR1 LNHDA, CDR2 SQIVND (reference sequence). The CDR3 extends over 15 amino acids. CDR3 region: CASSMVWVQNTEAFF. The DNA for the CDR3 is TGTGCCAGTAGTATGGTTTGGGTACAAAACACTGAAGCTTTCTTT.

The chain joins TRBV28 to TRBJ1-1, with a tentative D call TRBD1 (5 bases). CDR1 MDHEN and CDR2 SYDVKM come from the germline V gene. V was shortened by 2 bases and J by 6 bases, with 19 bases between the two germline ends. The CDR3 consists of 16 residues. CDR3 protein: CASSLRPTPGGAEAFF. CDR3 DNA: TGTGCCAGCAGTTTAAGGCCAACTCCGGGGGGTGCTGAAGCTTTCTTT.

This CDR3 reads CARSYINRTSGSSSYNEQFF. The CDR3 nucleotides read TGTGCCAGAAGCTATATAAACAGGACTAGCGGATCTAGCTCCTACAATGAGCAGTTCTTC. This sequence joins TRBV5-3 and TRBJ2-1, with TRBD2 identical over 10 bases. TRBV5-3 is given ORF status, its function remaining uncertain. V trimming: 3 bases; J trimming: 0 bases; junction bases outside the gene matches: 15. CDR3 length equals 20 residues.

This sequence joins TRBV11-2 and TRBJ1-2; 9 positions agree with TRBD1. This CDR3 is built from 16 residues. Germline V lookup: CDR1 SGHAT, CDR2 FQNNGV. V was pared by 3 bases and J by 1 base, with 6 bases of the junction left unmatched. CDR3 DNA: TGTGCCAGCAGCTTGGACAGGGGCACGTATAACTATGGCTACACCTTC. Translated: CASSLDRGTYNYGYTF.

The V call is TRBV5-4, the J call TRBJ2-7; 16 bases line up with TRBD2. CDR3 length: 17 amino acids. V trimming: 5 bases; J trimming: 6 bases; junction bases outside the gene matches: 11. CDR1 is SGHNT, CDR2 YYREEE, per germline (reference sequence). In DNA form, the CDR3 reads TGTGCCAGCAGTAAGGGACTAGCGGGAGGGCCTGGGGTCGAGCAGTACTTC. This codes for CASSKGLAGGPGVEQYF.

The chain is built from TRBV10-2 and TRBJ2-7; 7 bases fit TRBD2. V was pared by 8 bases and J by 0 bases, with 7 bases of the junction left unmatched. CDR1 is WSHSY, CDR2 SAAADI, per germline. CDR3 length equals 14 residues. The CDR3 nucleotides are TGCGCCAGCCTGCCGGGGGGTAGCTCCTACGAGCAGTACTTC. Its translation: CASLPGGSSYEQYF.